These 20 T cell receptor beta chains share one sample of origin, sequenced in a study of blood T cell repertoires in COVID-19. Sequenced by immunoSEQ multiplex PCR; TCRdb stores in-frame clones only, minus some. This table holds some 350,000 clones, nearly 90% found once. Sequencing was performed on peripheral blood. All receptors come from a man aged 18 to 29 with active or convalescent COVID-19.

The V call is TRBV12-3 or TRBV12-4, the J call TRBJ2-7; D gene uncertain. Trimming shortened V by 6 bases and J by 7 bases, and 16 bases separated the two germline ends. The CDR3 totals 13 residues. The CDR3 here is CASREEKEAEQYF. DNA for the CDR3: TGTGCCAGCAGAGAGGAAAAAGAGGCAGAGCAGTACTTC.

This clone was observed once. V gene TRBV7-8 combines with J gene TRBJ2-6; a weak D match, TRBD1 (6 bases). V dropped 6 bases and J dropped 1 base, with 16 bases sitting between them. Germline values: CDR1 SGHVS, CDR2 FQNEAQ. The CDR3 is 17 amino acids. CDR3 protein: CASSFRARGSGANVLTF. The CDR3 DNA sequence: TGTGCCAGCAGTTTCCGGGCCAGGGGTTCTGGGGCCAACGTCCTGACTTTC.

The V and J genes are TRBV5-1 and TRBJ2-3; 10 bases map to TRBD2. Germline CDR1 is SGHRS and CDR2 is YFSETQ. The CDR3 has 16 residues. V was pared by 4 bases and J by 2 bases, with 7 bases of the junction left unmatched. CDR3 protein: CASSPRTSGYTDTQYF. CDR3 coding DNA: TGCGCCAGCAGCCCTAGGACTAGCGGATACACAGATACGCAGTATTTT.

The rearrangement joins TRBV19 to TRBJ2-7; D is possibly TRBD1 (6 bases). The CDR3 runs 14 residues. The ends were cut back, 3 bases at V and 6 bases at J, with 15 bases in the middle. CDR1 LNHDA and CDR2 SQIVND come from the germline V gene (reference sequence). The CDR3 region has the DNA TGTGCCAGTAGTATCGGTCCAGGGGAGATCGAGCAGTACTTC. Translating it yields CASSIGPGEIEQYF.

The chain employs TRBV9 and TRBJ2-1; 11 bases match TRBD2. V was pared by 0 bases and J by 0 bases, with 5 bases of the junction left unmatched. The CDR3 loop spans 18 amino acids. CDR1 is SGDLS, CDR2 YYNGEE, per germline. Here the CDR3 reads CASSVDTSGSFSYNEQFF. CDR3 sequence (DNA): TGTGCCAGCAGCGTAGACACTAGCGGGAGTTTCTCCTACAATGAGCAGTTCTTC.

The CDR3 loop is CASSLRLKAGYEQYF. CDR3 in DNA: TGTGCCAGCAGCCTTCGCCTCAAGGCGGGCTACGAGCAGTACTTC. This chain connects TRBV3-1 (or the pseudogene TRBV3-2) to TRBJ2-7; a possible D gene is TRBD2 (5 bases). This CDR3 has 15 amino acids. V lost 4 bases to trimming and J lost 3 bases, with 16 bases between them. The germline CDR1 and CDR2 sequences are LGHDT and YNNKEL (reference sequence).

The J gene is TRBJ2-5, the V gene TRBV19; D is perhaps TRBD1 (6 bases). The CDR3 runs to 14 residues. The ends were cut back, 1 base at V and 5 bases at J, with 11 bases in the middle. From germline, CDR1 is LNHDA and CDR2 SQIVND (reference sequence). CDR3 in amino acids: CASSIAWGLETQYF. The CDR3, as DNA: TGTGCCAGTAGTATAGCTTGGGGGCTCGAGACCCAGTACTTC.

V usage is TRBV28 and J usage is TRBJ2-3; 7 bases fit TRBD2. J lost 4 bases, V lost 8 bases, and 15 bases had no gene match. The CDR3 sequence is 16 residues long. The germline V gene encodes CDR1 MDHEN and CDR2 SYDVKM. Here the CDR3 reads CASCRGGGSRADTQYF. CDR3 sequence (DNA): TGTGCCAGCTGCCGTGGAGGCGGGAGCCGCGCAGATACGCAGTATTTT.

The chain combines TRBV4-3 with TRBJ1-6; D is undetermined. This CDR3 comprises 16 residues. Germline V gene data show CDR1 as LGHNA and CDR2 as YSLEER. Trimming removed 1 base from V and 2 bases from J, with 9 bases in between. This CDR3 reads CASSQASGPYNSPLHF. CDR3 in DNA: TGCGCCAGCAGCCAAGCCTCAGGTCCCTATAATTCACCCCTCCACTTT.

This chain links TRBV18 with TRBJ1-4, with TRBD1 matching over 9 bases. CDR1 and CDR2 from the germline V gene are KGHSH and LQKENI. The CDR3 is 15 amino acids. The V and J ends lost 3 bases and 5 bases, in that order; junction bases with no gene match: 4. Written as DNA, the CDR3 is TGTGCCAGCTCACCCGGGACAGGGAGGAATGAAAAACTGTTTTTT. Its protein product is CASSPGTGRNEKLFF.

V is TRBV28 and J is TRBJ1-5; no firm D call. The CDR3 consists of 12 residues. Germline V gene lookup returns CDR1 MDHEN and CDR2 SYDVKM. Between the trimmed V and J ends, which lost 6 bases and 4 bases, there was a span of 7 bases. The CDR3 DNA is TGTGCCAGCAGATTCGGGAATCAGCCCCAGCATTTT. It is translated as CASRFGNQPQHF.

The CDR3 protein is CASRLLTIYF. DNA for the CDR3: TGTGCAAGTCGCTTACTCACCATATATTTT. The chain carries TRBV12-2 and TRBJ1-3. TRBV12-2 is a pseudogene segment. The CDR3 is 10 amino acids.

The V and J genes are TRBV7-9 and TRBJ2-1; 7 bases fit TRBD1. CDR3 size: 15 residues. Germline loops: CDR1 SEHNR, CDR2 FQNEAQ (reference sequence). The V gene end was trimmed by 6 bases and the J gene end by 5 bases; junction bases not matched to a gene: 10. The DNA for the CDR3 is TGTGCCAGCAGTTTGGGACAGAACCTGAACAATGAGCAGTTCTTC. This codes for CASSLGQNLNNEQFF.

Comments on this clone: The junction differs from germline at one of its ends, possibly a read error. The chain recombines TRBV7-7 with TRBJ2-5; 9 bases are a match to TRBD1. Germline CDR1 SSHAT, CDR2 FNYEAQ (reference sequence). This CDR3 is built from 15 residues. CDR3 amino acids: CASSLTDRGRETQYF. The CDR3 bases are TGTGCTAGCAGCTTAACGGACAGGGGACGAGAGACCCAGTACTTC.

The V call is TRBV18, the J call TRBJ2-7, with D unresolved. The CDR3 is 15 residues long. V was pared by 0 bases and J by 7 bases, with 16 bases between. Germline V gene lookup returns CDR1 KGHSH and CDR2 LQKENI. The CDR3 loop reads CASSPPRANAFEQYF. The CDR3 region has the DNA TGTGCCAGCTCACCACCCCGCGCGAATGCCTTTGAGCAGTACTTC.

CDR3: CASRRTGGTGNTIYF. In DNA, the CDR3 is TGTGCCAGCAGGAGGACAGGGGGGACTGGAAACACCATATATTTT. The gene calls are TRBV2 and TRBJ1-3; 10 nucleotides match TRBD1. The germline CDR1 and CDR2 sequences are SNHLY and FYNNEI. Unmatched junction bases numbered 4, after V lost 6 bases and J lost 2 bases. The CDR3 contains 15 residues. The whole variable domain, remainder taken from reference TRBV2 and TRBJ1-3, is EPEVTQTPSHQVTQMGQEVILRCVPISNHLYFYWYRQILGQKVEFLVSFYNNEISEKSEIFDDQFSVERPDGSNFTLKIRSTKLEDSAMYFCASRRTGGTGNTIYFGEGSWLTVV.

V gene TRBV19 combines with J gene TRBJ2-7; 11 nucleotides align to TRBD1. The trim removed 5 bases at V and 4 bases at J, leaving 10 bases unmatched. Germline loops: CDR1 LNHDA, CDR2 SQIVND (reference sequence). The CDR3 has 16 amino acids. The CDR3 sequence is CASSGWPGQGVYEQYF. The CDR3 nucleotides are TGTGCCAGTAGTGGTTGGCCGGGACAGGGGGTATACGAGCAGTACTTC.

This clone occurred a few times. V usage is TRBV7-2 and J usage is TRBJ2-3, with TRBD2 as a possible D gene (6 bases). This CDR3 is built from 14 residues. In germline, CDR1 is SGHTA, CDR2 FQGNSA. The germline V and J ends were trimmed by 1 base and 7 bases, with 12 bases remaining between them. In nucleotides, the CDR3 is TGTGCCAGCAGCTTAGTTGTTAGCGGTTATACGCAGTATTTT. Protein sequence: CASSLVVSGYTQYF.

The chain joins TRBV7-2 to TRBJ1-2; D is ambiguous. CDR1 is SGHTA and CDR2 is FQGNSA in the germline V gene. The CDR3 totals 15 residues. V shed 5 bases and J shed 0 bases, with 13 bases lying between them. CDR3 nucleotides: TGTGCCAGCAGCCCCAACACAGTGACTAACTATGGCTACACCTTC. Translation: CASSPNTVTNYGYTF.

There are a few counts of this clone. V is TRBV7-2 and J is TRBJ2-1; D is perhaps TRBD1 (6 bases). V lost 1 base and J 8 bases, leaving 18 bases between the germline ends. Per germline, CDR1 SGHTA and CDR2 FQGNSA. CDR3 length equals 16 residues. CDR3 sequence reads: CASSLVGARGEYEQFF. For the CDR3, the DNA is TGTGCCAGCAGCTTAGTTGGGGCCAGGGGCGAATATGAGCAGTTCTTC. Filled out from reference TRBV7-2 and TRBJ2-1, the complete variable domain reads GAGVSQSPSNKVTEKGKDVELRCDPISGHTALYWYRQSLGQGLEFLIYFQGNSAPDKSGLPSDRFSAERTGGSVSTLTIQRTQQEDSAVYLCASSLVGARGEYEQFFGPGTRLTVL.